The 24 T cell receptor beta chains below all came from one sample that was sequenced in a study of shared clonotypes between healthy human individuals (dated by TCRdb to 2020 to 2021). The library was generated by the immunoSEQ multiplex PCR assay. TCRdb obtained this table from immuneACCESS and retained in-frame rearrangements with V and J assigned. These tables miss some clones; where compared with another copy, unresolved V genes account for less than half of the shortfall, and the remainder is unexplained. The sample table contains roughly 2.4 million clones; only one count was recorded for approximately 94% of them. The top ten hold roughly 0.13% of the sample. The sequenced material came from naive CD4+ T cells sorted from blood. The cell subset or site label, as the study defines it: CD45RA+ positively selected. The receptors shown here come from a young man in good health.

A note on this clone: This same CDR3 is encoded by further DNA sequences in the sample. This chain links TRBV4-3 with TRBJ1-2; D unclear. The germline CDR1 and CDR2 sequences are LGHNA and YSLEER. CDR3 length: 13 amino acids. V lost 0 bases and J 2 bases, leaving 4 bases between the germline ends. CDR3 in amino acids: CASSQDRNYGYTF. CDR3 DNA sequence: TGCGCCAGCAGCCAAGATCGGAACTATGGCTACACCTTC.

The chain couples TRBV5-5 to TRBJ2-7; perhaps TRBD1 as D (6 bases). Trimming left V 2 bases short and J 0 bases short, with 9 bases between. The CDR3 is 14 amino acids. Germline V gene data show CDR1 as SGHKS and CDR2 as YYEKEE (reference sequence). CDR3 sequence reads: CASSLTGNSYEQYF. The CDR3 DNA reads TGTGCCAGCAGCTTAACAGGGAACTCCTACGAGCAGTACTTC.

J is TRBJ1-1 and V is TRBV7-9; no clear D. From germline, CDR1 is SEHNR and CDR2 FQNEAQ (reference sequence). Trimming left V 2 bases short and J 3 bases short, with 13 bases between. The CDR3 is 15 amino acids. CDR3 DNA sequence: TGTGCCAGCAGCTTATGGCTGTCGGTTGACACTGAAGCTTTCTTT. Translation gives CASSLWLSVDTEAFF.

The V gene is TRBV13, the J gene TRBJ2-7; 10 bases line up with TRBD1. The V and J ends lost 0 bases and 4 bases, in that order; junction bases with no gene match: 6. CDR3 length: 16 residues. CDR1 and CDR2 from the germline V gene are PRHDT and FYEKMQ (reference sequence). The CDR3 reads CASSLGLGTGVYEQYF. The CDR3 DNA reads as TGTGCCAGCAGCTTAGGCCTCGGGACAGGGGTGTACGAGCAGTACTTC.

This clone was detected once. The chain uses TRBV11-3 and TRBJ2-7; 9 bases map to TRBD1. CDR1 and CDR2 (germline): SGHNT, YENEEA. The CDR3 contains 19 residues. V lost 2 bases and J lost 5; bases outside the gene matches: 19. The CDR3 nucleotides read TGTGCCAGCAGCTTACTGCCGCGCAACGTCCGGGACAGGGCCCACGAGCAGTACTTC. Encoded protein: CASSLLPRNVRDRAHEQYF. The full variable domain, with the rest looked up from reference TRBV11-3 and TRBJ2-7, is EAGVVQSPRYKIIEKKQPVAFWCNPISGHNTLYWYLQNLGQGPELLIRYENEEAVDDSQLPKDRFSAERLKGVDSTLKIQPAELGDSAVYLCASSLLPRNVRDRAHEQYFGPGTRLTVT.

The chain employs TRBV18 and TRBJ2-1; D remains unclear. The ends were cut back, 2 bases at V and 0 bases at J, with 8 bases in the middle. The CDR3 totals 15 residues. Germline loops: CDR1 KGHSH, CDR2 LQKENI. This chain's CDR3 is CASSPVVSSYNEQFF. In DNA, the CDR3 is TGTGCCAGCTCACCAGTGGTGAGCTCCTACAATGAGCAGTTCTTC.

The chain combines TRBV5-1 with TRBJ2-3; 10 positions match TRBD2. CDR1 is SGHRS, CDR2 YFSETQ, per germline. The CDR3 has 16 residues. V dropped 4 bases and J dropped 3; count of bases not matched to a gene: 8. CDR3 region: CASSVKAGGPTDTQYF. CDR3 bases: TGCGCCAGCAGCGTAAAAGCGGGAGGGCCTACAGATACGCAGTATTTT. Together with reference TRBV5-1 and TRBJ2-3, the CDR3 gives the full variable domain: KAGVTQTPRYLIKTRGQQVTLSCSPISGHRSVSWYQQTPGQGLQFLFEYFSETQRNKGNFPGRFSGRQFSNSRSEMNVSTLELGDSALYLCASSVKAGGPTDTQYFGPGTRLTVL.

The genes are TRBV6-1 and TRBJ2-7; 8 bases line up with TRBD1. Trimming cost V 4 bases and J 4 bases; bases outside gene matches: 9. CDR1 is MNHNS and CDR2 is SASEGT in the germline V gene. This CDR3 is 15 amino acids long. Here the CDR3 reads CASSAAGTGQYEQYF. CDR3 in DNA: TGTGCCAGCAGTGCGGCCGGGACAGGCCAATACGAGCAGTACTTC.

The chain carries TRBV6-5 and TRBJ2-2; D might be TRBD1 or TRBD2, each matching 5 bases. The CDR3 totals 13 residues. The V gene's germline CDR1 is MNHEY and CDR2 SVGAGI. Trimming left V 5 bases short and J 9 bases short, with 13 bases between. The CDR3 spells CASSPGWDRELFF. The DNA of the CDR3 is TGTGCCAGCAGTCCCGGCTGGGACCGGGAGCTGTTTTTT.

The chain uses TRBV29-1 and TRBJ1-2; tentative D call: TRBD1 (6 bases). V dropped 3 bases and J dropped 7 bases, with 27 bases sitting between them. Germline V gene data show CDR1 as SQVTM and CDR2 as ANQGSEA. This CDR3 has 17 amino acids. In DNA form, the CDR3 reads TGCAGCGTTGACTCATCTGGGGGCTTTTCCGTCATCGGTGGCTACACCTTC. Its translation: CSVDSSGGFSVIGGYTF. The full variable domain, its missing parts supplied by reference TRBV29-1 and TRBJ1-2, is SAVISQKPSRDICQRGTSLTIQCQVDSQVTMMFWYRQQPGQSLTLIATANQGSEATYESGFVIDKFPISRPNLTFSTLTVSNMSPEDSSIYLCSVDSSGGFSVIGGYTFGSGTRLTVV.

The rearrangement joins TRBV7-2 to TRBJ2-7, with TRBD2 identical over 7 bases. Germline V gives CDR1 SGHTA, CDR2 FQGNSA. Trimming took 3 bases from V and 2 from J; bases not matched to a gene: 1. The CDR3 extends over 13 amino acids. CDR3 nucleotide sequence: TGTGCCAGCAGCTTTAGCGGGCCCTACGAGCAGTACTTC. It translates to CASSFSGPYEQYF.

The CDR3 sequence is CASSQGTGTHEQYF. The CDR3 DNA sequence: TGCGCCAGCAGCCAAGGGACAGGGACCCACGAGCAGTACTTC. The chain links TRBV4-1 to TRBJ2-7; TRBD1 matches at 8 bases. The CDR3 has 14 residues. With V trimmed by 1 base and J by 5 bases, 4 bases remained unmatched. Germline V gene data show CDR1 as MGHRA and CDR2 as YSYEKL.

This clone showed up just a few times. The chain combines TRBV30 with TRBJ1-5, with D possibly TRBD1 on 6 matching bases. The CDR3 length is 14 residues. Germline loops: CDR1 GTSNPN, CDR2 SVGIG (reference sequence). V dropped 2 bases and J dropped 4 bases, with 12 bases sitting between them. DNA of the CDR3: TGTGCCTGGAGTCAGGGGTCCCTGAATCAGCCCCAGCATTTT. This codes for CAWSQGSLNQPQHF.

The chain employs TRBV5-1 and TRBJ2-1; D perhaps matches TRBD1 (6 bases). V lost 0 bases and J 4 bases, leaving 11 bases between the germline ends. The length of the CDR3 is 15 residues. Per the germline V gene, CDR1 is SGHRS and CDR2 is YFSETQ. The CDR3 DNA is TGCGCCAGCAGCTTGGTACAGGGCGGATACAATGAGCAGTTCTTC. It specifies CASSLVQGGYNEQFF. The full variable domain, its missing parts supplied by reference TRBV5-1 and TRBJ2-1, is KAGVTQTPRYLIKTRGQQVTLSCSPISGHRSVSWYQQTPGQGLQFLFEYFSETQRNKGNFPGRFSGRQFSNSRSEMNVSTLELGDSALYLCASSLVQGGYNEQFFGPGTRLTVL.

This chain connects TRBV30 to TRBJ2-3, with TRBD1 matching 10 bases. J was trimmed by 0 bases and V by 7 bases; bases with no gene match: 16. The CDR3 consists of 18 residues. CDR1 is GTSNPN and CDR2 is SVGIG in the germline V gene (reference sequence). CDR3 coding DNA: TGTGCCTTGACAAGGAGACAGGGGGCAATTCGAAGCACAGATACGCAGTATTTT. Amino acids: CALTRRQGAIRSTDTQYF.

The CDR3: CASSYKDQTQYF. DNA of the CDR3: TGTGCCAGCAGTTATAAAGATCAGACCCAGTACTTC. J is TRBJ2-5 and V is TRBV6-6; D ambiguous. CDR1 and CDR2 (germline): MNHNY, SVGAGI (reference sequence). Deletions cut 3 bases from V and 6 bases from J, with 8 bases between. This CDR3 comprises 12 residues.

V usage is TRBV14 and J usage is TRBJ2-1; 7 bases line up with TRBD2. Germline CDR1 and CDR2: SGHDN and FVKESK. The length of the CDR3 is 14 residues. The ends lost 6 bases at V and 9 bases at J; junction bases unmatched: 11. The CDR3 sequence is CASSQSVGGTEQFF. Written as DNA, the CDR3 is TGTGCCAGCAGTCAAAGCGTGGGAGGGACTGAGCAGTTCTTC.

This clone occurred once. The J gene is TRBJ2-4, the V gene TRBV27; perhaps TRBD1 as D (5 bases). The CDR3 is 18 residues long. Trimming pared 1 base from V and 6 bases from J, leaving 22 bases between. CDR1 and CDR2 (germline): MNHEY, SMNVEV (reference sequence). CDR3 DNA sequence: TGTGCCAGCAGTTTATTCTCCTCCGACCGAGGAAGGGGAAACATTCAGTACTTC. Protein product: CASSLFSSDRGRGNIQYF.

The V and J genes are TRBV6-6 and TRBJ2-5; D remains unclear. The ends were cut back, 5 bases at V and 4 bases at J, with 5 bases in the middle. Germline assignment: CDR1 MNHNY and CDR2 SVGAGI (reference sequence). This CDR3 spans 11 amino acids. In DNA form, the CDR3 reads TGTGCCAGCAGTGGATCAGAGACCCAGTACTTC. Protein sequence: CASSGSETQYF.

The chain joins TRBV10-3 to TRBJ2-7, with TRBD1 as a possible D gene (7 bases). Germline-derived CDR1 and CDR2 are ENHRY and SYGVKD. V shed 6 bases and J shed 4 bases, with 19 bases lying between them. The CDR3 totals 15 residues. The chain's CDR3 is CAISGGGTAQYEQYF. CDR3 DNA sequence: TGTGCCATCAGCGGTGGAGGGACAGCTCAATACGAGCAGTACTTC.

The chain is built from TRBV11-2 and TRBJ2-3; D not certain. The CDR3 runs 12 residues. Looked up from germline, CDR1 is SGHAT and CDR2 is FQNNGV. Trimming left V 5 bases short and J 6 bases short, with 9 bases between. CDR3 in DNA: TGTGCCAGCAGCCCAAACATGGATACGCAGTATTTT. This gives the protein CASSPNMDTQYF.

V is TRBV5-6 and J is TRBJ2-2; 10 nucleotides align to TRBD2. The CDR3 sequence is 17 residues long. V trimming: 2 bases; J trimming: 0 bases; junction bases outside the gene matches: 4. CDR1 is SGHDT, CDR2 YYEEEE, per germline. The CDR3 nucleotides read TGTGCCAGCAGCTTTAGGACTAGCGGTTCGAACACCGGGGAGCTGTTTTTT. Translated, it gives CASSFRTSGSNTGELFF.

This clone was observed once. V gene TRBV30 combines with J gene TRBJ1-1, with D unresolved. Germline loops: CDR1 GTSNPN, CDR2 SVGIG (reference sequence). The length of the CDR3 is 15 residues. The germline V and J ends were trimmed by 0 bases and 3 bases, with 14 bases remaining between them. CDR3 protein: CAWSVDRVSYTEAFF. The CDR3 DNA reads as TGTGCCTGGAGTGTAGACCGGGTATCGTACACTGAAGCTTTCTTT. Drawing the rest from reference TRBV30 and TRBJ1-1, the complete variable domain is SQTIHQWPATLVQPVGSPLSLECTVEGTSNPNLYWYRQAAGRGLQLLFYSVGIGQISSEVPQNLSASRPQDRQFILSSKKLLLSDSGFYLCAWSVDRVSYTEAFFGQGTRLTVV.

This clone came up once. The rearrangement joins TRBV5-8 to TRBJ1-4; D might be TRBD1 (6 bases). Germline V CDR1 and CDR2: SGHTS, YDEGEE. Trimming took off 0 bases at V and 5 bases at J, with 11 bases between the two ends. This CDR3 has 15 residues. CDR3 amino acids: CASSLEGGKNEKLFF. Written as DNA, the CDR3 is TGTGCCAGCAGCTTGGAAGGGGGAAAGAATGAAAAACTGTTTTTT.